The source of this T cell receptor beta chain is a study of T cells after yellow fever vaccination (dated by TCRdb to between 2018 and 2021). A note on the overall study: The SMART-Seq v4 Ultra Low Input RNA kit was used to prepare libraries from fractions with low cell numbers. To track T-cell clones before and after primary and booster YFV17D yellow fever vaccination, bulk TCR alpha and beta repertoires were sequenced longitudinally. Two healthy male donors made up the cohort, one aged 18 to 29 years and the other aged 30 to 40 years. Blood samples were taken at several timepoints before and after primary and secondary immunization, and bulk PBMC replicates and cell subsets were isolated.

TCR cDNA was synthesized by 5'RACE template switching, which introduced a universal primer site and unique molecular identifiers. Priming of cDNA synthesis was performed from both the TCR alpha and TCR beta constant segments. Two PCR steps were used to amplify libraries, with sample barcodes and sequencing adapters being added in the second step. Sequencing of libraries was performed on Illumina HiSeq 2500 (2x100 bp) or NovaSeq (2x150 bp). Concerning the study's data processing: MIGEC was used to demultiplex reads and collapse the reads into UMI consensus sequences, and MiXCR was used for V(D)J alignment. Vaccine-responding clonotypes were defined with edgeR using replicate PBMC samples, requiring FDR below 0.01 and a log2 fold change above 5 up to day 15. Bulk clonotypes were assigned CD4 or CD8 identity according to which sequenced CD4 or CD8 repertoire held them at higher abundance. TCRdb itself trimmed the public reads at Q25 with fastp, ran MiXCR and retained productive beta chains. Rows with a matching CDR3 protein are joined into one entry that keeps the most common DNA and genes. These V and J calls are TCRdb output, not the study's own analysis. This sample lists approximately 580,000 distinct CDR3 sequences; around 17% were detected once. The top ten clonotypes cover approximately 15% of the sample.

The germline V gene provides CDR1 MNHNS and CDR2 SASEGT. Spanning cysteine to valine, the CDR3 consists of 13 amino acids. Here the CDR3 DNA is all that survives: 39 bases in frame from base 1. Trimming takes 5 bases from V and 3 bases from J, and the germline ends sit 11 bases apart. Comments on this clonotype: What this receptor recognizes is not known. No clone much larger than this one lies a single base away; base qualities are absent.

The sample's treatment or condition label, in plain terms: live attenuated yellow fever vaccine strain. At each blood-draw timepoint, two biological replicates of bulk PBMCs were collected. PBMCs were isolated from peripheral blood using a standard Ficoll-Paque protocol. TriZol was used to extract RNA from bulk PBMCs, from CD4 and CD8 fractions, and from dextramer-positive and dextramer-negative fractions. The investigation overall reported the following: Most clones expanded after primary vaccination were re-detected after the booster (around 96% of CD4 and approximately 85% of CD8), suggesting broad memory maintenance. A small fraction of clonotypes showed up in both the CD4 and CD8 compartments, probably as a result of convergent recombination. The secondary T-cell response was weaker than the primary response but faster, peaking on day 5 instead of day 15. FACS-sorted repertoires could contain abundant contaminating clonotypes from the bulk population, so computational filtering was required. Only a couple of donors were included in the study, so the extent to which the findings can be generalized is limited.

The sequence came from a man younger than 30 who received the YFV17D yellow fever vaccine. The material was PBMCs, obtained about 5 days after the first yellow fever vaccination. The chain is encoded by TRBV6-1 joined to TRBJ2-7, with the D gene not clear enough to name. The CDR3 amino acid sequence is: CASSLLELYEQYV. The nucleotide sequence is given as TGTGCCAGCAGTCTTCTTGAGCTCTACGAGCAGTACGTC.